This T cell receptor (beta chain) was documented in a study of T cell changes during pregnancy in multiple sclerosis. Profiled with immunoSEQ multiplex PCR; TCRdb holds only in-frame clones, not every one. The sample includes about 28,000 clones, 85% to 95% of them seen just once. The TCR comes from a female donor with multiple sclerosis, enrolled in a pregnancy study. The input for sequencing was CD8+ T cells from peripheral blood mononuclear cells, taken before pregnancy.

This chain's CDR3 is CAWSVSSGSYEQYF. CDR3 bases: TGTGCCTGGAGTGTAAGCTCAGGCTCCTACGAGCAGTACTTC. This chain joins TRBV30 and TRBJ2-7, with D unresolved. The germline CDR1 and CDR2 sequences are GTSNPN and SVGIG (reference sequence). With 0 bases removed from V and 0 bases from J, the gap between germline ends came to 9 bases. This CDR3 has 14 amino acids.